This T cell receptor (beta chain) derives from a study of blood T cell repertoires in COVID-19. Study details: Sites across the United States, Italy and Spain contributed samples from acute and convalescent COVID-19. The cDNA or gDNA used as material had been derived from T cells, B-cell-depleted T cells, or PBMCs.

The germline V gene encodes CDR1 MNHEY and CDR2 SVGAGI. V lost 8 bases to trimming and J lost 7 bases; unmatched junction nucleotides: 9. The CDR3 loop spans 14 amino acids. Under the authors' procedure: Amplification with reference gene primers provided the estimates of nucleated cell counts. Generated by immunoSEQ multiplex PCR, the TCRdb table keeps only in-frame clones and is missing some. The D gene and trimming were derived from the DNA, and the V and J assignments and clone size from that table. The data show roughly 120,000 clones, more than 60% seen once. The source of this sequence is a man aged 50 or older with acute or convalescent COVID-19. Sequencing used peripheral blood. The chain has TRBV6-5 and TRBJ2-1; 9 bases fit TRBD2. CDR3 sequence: CASSRLAGSNEQFF. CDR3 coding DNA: TGTGCCAGCTCCCGCCTAGCGGGGTCAAATGAGCAGTTCTTC.